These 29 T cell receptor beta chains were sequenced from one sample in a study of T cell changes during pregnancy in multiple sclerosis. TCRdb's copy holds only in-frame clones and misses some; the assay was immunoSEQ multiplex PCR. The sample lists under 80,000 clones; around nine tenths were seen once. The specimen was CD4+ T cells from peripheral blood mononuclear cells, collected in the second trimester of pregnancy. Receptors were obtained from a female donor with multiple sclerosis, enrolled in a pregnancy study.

The chain's CDR3 is CASSKSSDYGYTF. CDR3 coding DNA: TGTGCCAGCAGCAAAAGCTCCGACTATGGCTACACCTTC. This chain links TRBV21-1 with TRBJ1-2. TRBV21-1 counts as a pseudogene. The CDR3 is 13 amino acids.

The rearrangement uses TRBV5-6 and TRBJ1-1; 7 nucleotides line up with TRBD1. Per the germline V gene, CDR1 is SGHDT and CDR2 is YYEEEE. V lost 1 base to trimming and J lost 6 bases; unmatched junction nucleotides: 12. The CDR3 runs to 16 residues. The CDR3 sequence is CASSLLRGRKNAEAFF. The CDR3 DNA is TGTGCCAGCAGCTTGTTAAGGGGGCGGAAAAATGCTGAAGCTTTCTTT. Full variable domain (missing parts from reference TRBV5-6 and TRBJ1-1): DAGVTQSPTHLIKTRGQQVTLRCSPKSGHDTVSWYQQALGQGPQFIFQYYEEEERQRGNFPDRFSGHQFPNYSSELNVNALLLGDSALYLCASSLLRGRKNAEAFFGQGTRLTVV.

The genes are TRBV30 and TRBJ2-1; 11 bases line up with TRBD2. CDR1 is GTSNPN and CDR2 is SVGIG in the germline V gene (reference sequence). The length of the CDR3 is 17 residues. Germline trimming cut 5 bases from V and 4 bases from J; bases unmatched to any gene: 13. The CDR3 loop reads CAWFDASGRTGYNEQFF. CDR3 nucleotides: TGTGCCTGGTTCGATGCTAGCGGGAGGACTGGTTACAATGAGCAGTTCTTC.

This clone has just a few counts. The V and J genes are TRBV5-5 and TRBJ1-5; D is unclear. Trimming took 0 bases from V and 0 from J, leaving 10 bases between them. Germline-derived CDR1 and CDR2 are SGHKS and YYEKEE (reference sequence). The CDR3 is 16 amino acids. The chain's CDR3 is CASSLDSSFSNQPQHF. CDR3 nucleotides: TGTGCCAGCAGCTTGGACAGCAGTTTTAGCAATCAGCCCCAGCATTTT.

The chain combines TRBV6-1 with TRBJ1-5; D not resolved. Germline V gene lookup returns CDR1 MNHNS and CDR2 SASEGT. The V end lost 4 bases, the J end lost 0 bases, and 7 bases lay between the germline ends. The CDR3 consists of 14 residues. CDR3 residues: CASSVDYSNQPQHF. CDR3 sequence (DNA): TGTGCCAGCAGTGTAGATTATAGCAATCAGCCCCAGCATTTT.

CDR3 nucleotide sequence: TGCGCCAGCAGCTTGGGCATCCCGGGATCCTACAATGAGCAGTTCTTC. Translating gives CASSLGIPGSYNEQFF. This chain links TRBV5-1 with TRBJ2-1, with D perhaps TRBD2 (5 bases). From germline, CDR1 is SGHRS and CDR2 YFSETQ. V shed 0 bases and J shed 1 base, with 11 bases lying between them. This CDR3 is 16 amino acids long.

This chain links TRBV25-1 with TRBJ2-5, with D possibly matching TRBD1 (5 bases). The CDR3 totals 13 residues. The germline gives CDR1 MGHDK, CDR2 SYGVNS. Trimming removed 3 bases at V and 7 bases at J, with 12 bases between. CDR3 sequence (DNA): TGTGCCAGCAGTGATATTGCAGGGCTGACCCAGTACTTC. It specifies CASSDIAGLTQYF.

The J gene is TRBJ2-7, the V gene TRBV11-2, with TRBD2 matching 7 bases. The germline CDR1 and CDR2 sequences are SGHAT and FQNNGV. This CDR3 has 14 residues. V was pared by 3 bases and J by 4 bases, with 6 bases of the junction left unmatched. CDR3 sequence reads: CASSLGGGDYEQYF. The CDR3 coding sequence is TGTGCCAGCAGCTTGGGGGGGGGAGATTACGAGCAGTACTTC.

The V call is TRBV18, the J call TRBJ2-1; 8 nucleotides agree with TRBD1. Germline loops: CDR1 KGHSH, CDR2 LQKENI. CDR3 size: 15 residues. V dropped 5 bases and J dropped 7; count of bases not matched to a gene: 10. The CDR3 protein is CASSTRTGRENEQFF. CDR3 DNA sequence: TGTGCCAGCTCAACCCGGACAGGGCGAGAGAATGAGCAGTTCTTC.

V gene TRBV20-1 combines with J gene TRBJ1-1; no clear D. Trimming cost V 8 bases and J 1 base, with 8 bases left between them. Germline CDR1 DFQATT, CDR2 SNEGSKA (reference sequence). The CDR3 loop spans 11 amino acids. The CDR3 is CSITGNTEAFF. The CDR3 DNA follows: TGCAGTATCACGGGGAACACTGAAGCTTTCTTT.

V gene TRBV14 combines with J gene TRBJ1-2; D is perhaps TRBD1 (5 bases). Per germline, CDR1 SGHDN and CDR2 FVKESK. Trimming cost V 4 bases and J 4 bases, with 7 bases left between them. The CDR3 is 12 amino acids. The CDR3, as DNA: TGTGCCAGCAGCCCTACAGGCTATGGCTACACCTTC. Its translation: CASSPTGYGYTF.

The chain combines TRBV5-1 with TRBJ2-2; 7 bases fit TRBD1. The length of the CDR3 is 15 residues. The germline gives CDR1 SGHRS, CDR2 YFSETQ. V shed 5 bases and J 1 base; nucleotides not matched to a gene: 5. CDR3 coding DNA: TGCGCCAGCAGAGACCGGACAGGGAACACCGGGGAGCTGTTTTTT. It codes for CASRDRTGNTGELFF.

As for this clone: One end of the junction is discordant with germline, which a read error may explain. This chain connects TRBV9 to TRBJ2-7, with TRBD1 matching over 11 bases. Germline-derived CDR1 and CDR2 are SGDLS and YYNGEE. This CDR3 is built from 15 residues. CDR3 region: CASNVEGQGAYEQYF. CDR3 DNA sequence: TGTGCCAGCAACGTAGAGGGACAGGGGGCCTACGAGCAGTACTTC.

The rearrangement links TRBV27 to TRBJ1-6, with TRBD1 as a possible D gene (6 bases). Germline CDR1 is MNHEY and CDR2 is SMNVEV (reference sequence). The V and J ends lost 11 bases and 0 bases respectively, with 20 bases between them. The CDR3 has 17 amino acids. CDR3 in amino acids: CAPIPGASSSYNSPLHF. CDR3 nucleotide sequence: TGTGCCCCTATTCCAGGGGCCTCAAGCTCCTATAATTCACCCCTCCACTTT.

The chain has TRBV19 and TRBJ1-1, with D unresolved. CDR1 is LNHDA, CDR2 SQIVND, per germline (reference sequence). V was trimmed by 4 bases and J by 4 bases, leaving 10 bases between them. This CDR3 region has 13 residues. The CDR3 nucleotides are TGTGCCAGTAGTAGGCAGACGGGCACTGAAGCTTTCTTT. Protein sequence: CASSRQTGTEAFF.

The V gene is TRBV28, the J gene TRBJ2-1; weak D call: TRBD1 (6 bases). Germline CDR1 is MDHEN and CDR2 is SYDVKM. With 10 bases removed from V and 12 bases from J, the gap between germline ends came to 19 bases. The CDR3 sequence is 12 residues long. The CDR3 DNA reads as TGTGCCACCAAAACACCGGGACAAAGGCAGTTCTTC. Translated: CATKTPGQRQFF.

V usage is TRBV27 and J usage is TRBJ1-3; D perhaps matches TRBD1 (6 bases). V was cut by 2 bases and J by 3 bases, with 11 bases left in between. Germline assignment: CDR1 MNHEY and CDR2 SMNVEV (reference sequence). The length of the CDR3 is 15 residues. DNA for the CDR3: TGTGCCAGCAGTTTACAATGGGGGCATGGAAACACCATATATTTT. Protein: CASSLQWGHGNTIYF.

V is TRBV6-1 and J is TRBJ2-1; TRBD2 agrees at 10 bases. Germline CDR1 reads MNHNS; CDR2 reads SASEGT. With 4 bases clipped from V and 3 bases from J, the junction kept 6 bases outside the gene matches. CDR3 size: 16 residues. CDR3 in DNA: TGTGCCAGCAGTGGTCCTAGCGGGAGAATCTACAATGAGCAGTTCTTC. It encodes CASSGPSGRIYNEQFF.

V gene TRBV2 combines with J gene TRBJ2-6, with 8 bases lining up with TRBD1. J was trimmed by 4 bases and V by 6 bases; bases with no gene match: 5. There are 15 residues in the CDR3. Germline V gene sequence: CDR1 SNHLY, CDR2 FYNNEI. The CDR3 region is CASSQGAAGANVLTF. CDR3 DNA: TGTGCCAGCAGCCAGGGGGCAGCAGGGGCCAACGTCCTGACTTTC.

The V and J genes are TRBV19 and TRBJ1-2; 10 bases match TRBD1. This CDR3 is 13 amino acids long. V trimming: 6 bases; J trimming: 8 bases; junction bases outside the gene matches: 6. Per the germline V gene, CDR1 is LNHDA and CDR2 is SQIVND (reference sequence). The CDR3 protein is CASRWPGQGGYTF. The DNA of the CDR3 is TGTGCCAGTAGATGGCCGGGACAGGGGGGCTACACCTTC.

The CDR3 sequence: CASTSGTGIDEQYF. In DNA, the CDR3 is TGTGCCAGCACCTCAGGGACAGGGATTGACGAGCAGTACTTC. The rearrangement joins TRBV6-1 to TRBJ2-7, with 9 bases aligning to TRBD1. V was pared by 7 bases and J by 5 bases, with 9 bases of the junction left unmatched. This CDR3 has 14 residues. From germline, CDR1 is MNHNS and CDR2 SASEGT.

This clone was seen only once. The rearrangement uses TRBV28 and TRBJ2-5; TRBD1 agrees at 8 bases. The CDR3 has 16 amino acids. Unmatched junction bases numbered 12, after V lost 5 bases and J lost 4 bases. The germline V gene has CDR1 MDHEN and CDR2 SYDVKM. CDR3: CASSTGNRGIGETQYF. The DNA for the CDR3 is TGTGCCAGCAGTACCGGGAACAGGGGGATCGGAGAGACCCAGTACTTC.

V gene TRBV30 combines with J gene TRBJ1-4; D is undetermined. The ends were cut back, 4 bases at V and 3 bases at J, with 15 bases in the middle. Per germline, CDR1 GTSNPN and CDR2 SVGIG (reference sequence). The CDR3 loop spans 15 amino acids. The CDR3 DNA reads TGTGCCTGGAATAACTACTTCGGGGCTAATGAAAAACTGTTTTTT. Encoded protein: CAWNNYFGANEKLFF.

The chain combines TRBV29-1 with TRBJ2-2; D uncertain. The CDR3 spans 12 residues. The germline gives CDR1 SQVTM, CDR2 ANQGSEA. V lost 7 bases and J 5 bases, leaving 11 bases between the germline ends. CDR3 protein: CSAFHGTGELFF. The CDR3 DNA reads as TGCAGCGCCTTTCACGGGACCGGGGAGCTGTTTTTT.

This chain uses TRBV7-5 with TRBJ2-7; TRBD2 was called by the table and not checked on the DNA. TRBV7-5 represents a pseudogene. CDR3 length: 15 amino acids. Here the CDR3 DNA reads TGTGCCAGAAGCTTAGCGCGACGGAGCTCCTACGAGCAGTACTTC. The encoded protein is CARSLARRSSYEQYF.

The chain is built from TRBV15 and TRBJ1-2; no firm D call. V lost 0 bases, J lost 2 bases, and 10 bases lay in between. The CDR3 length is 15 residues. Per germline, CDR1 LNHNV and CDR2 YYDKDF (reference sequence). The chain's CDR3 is CATSRERRVNYGYTF. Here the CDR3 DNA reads TGTGCCACCAGCAGAGAGAGGAGGGTAAACTATGGCTACACCTTC.

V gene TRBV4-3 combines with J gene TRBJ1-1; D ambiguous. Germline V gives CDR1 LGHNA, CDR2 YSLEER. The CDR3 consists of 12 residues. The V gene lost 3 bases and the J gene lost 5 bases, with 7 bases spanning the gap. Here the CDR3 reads CASSQRGTEAFF. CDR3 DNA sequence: TGCGCCAGCAGCCAGCGGGGTACTGAAGCTTTCTTT.

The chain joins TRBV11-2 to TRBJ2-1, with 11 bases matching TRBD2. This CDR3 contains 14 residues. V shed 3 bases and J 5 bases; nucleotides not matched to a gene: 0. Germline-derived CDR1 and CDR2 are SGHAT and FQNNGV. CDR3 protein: CASSLGLADNEQFF. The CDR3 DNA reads TGTGCCAGCAGCTTGGGACTAGCGGACAATGAGCAGTTCTTC.

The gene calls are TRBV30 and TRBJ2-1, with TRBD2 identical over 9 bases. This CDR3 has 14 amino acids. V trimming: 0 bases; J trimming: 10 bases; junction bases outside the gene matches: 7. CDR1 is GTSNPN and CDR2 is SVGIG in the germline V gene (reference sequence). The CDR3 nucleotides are TGTGCCTGGAGTGTACTGGTAGCGGGAGCGGAGCAGTTCTTC. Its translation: CAWSVLVAGAEQFF. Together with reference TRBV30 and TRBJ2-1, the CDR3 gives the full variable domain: SQTIHQWPATLVQPVGSPLSLECTVEGTSNPNLYWYRQAAGRGLQLLFYSVGIGQISSEVPQNLSASRPQDRQFILSSKKLLLSDSGFYLCAWSVLVAGAEQFFGPGTRLTVL.